These 27 T cell receptor beta chains share one sample of origin, sequenced in a study of technical replicates of blood from a handful of donors. TCRdb's table, derived via immunoSEQ multiplex PCR, lists solely in-frame clones and lacks some. Here the sample spans about 82,000 clones, 94% being singletons. The material sequenced was T cells isolated from PBMCs. Receptors were obtained from a human donor in good health.

This chain links TRBV19 with TRBJ2-7; D is perhaps TRBD1 (6 bases). Germline V gene data show CDR1 as LNHDA and CDR2 as SQIVND (reference sequence). The CDR3 sequence is 14 residues long. V dropped 3 bases and J dropped 3 bases, with 12 bases sitting between them. The CDR3 DNA follows: TGTGCCAGTAGTATGGACAGTCCTCTCTACGAGCAGTACTTC. The encoded protein is CASSMDSPLYEQYF.

This chain links TRBV29-1 with TRBJ1-1; the D gene is possibly TRBD1 (6 bases). Per the germline V gene, CDR1 is SQVTM and CDR2 is ANQGSEA. The germline V and J ends were trimmed by 5 bases and 0 bases, with 19 bases remaining between them. CDR3 size: 16 residues. CDR3 sequence reads: CSVSHRWGRMNTEAFF. In DNA form, the CDR3 reads TGCAGCGTTTCACATAGGTGGGGGCGAATGAACACTGAAGCTTTCTTT.

The CDR3: CASSFISSSSYEQYF. The CDR3 DNA sequence: TGTGCCAGCAGCTTCATTAGCAGTAGCTCCTACGAGCAGTACTTC. The chain recombines TRBV5-6 with TRBJ2-7; no clear D gene. CDR1 and CDR2 (germline): SGHDT, YYEEEE. The ends were cut back, 2 bases at V and 0 bases at J, with 12 bases in the middle. The CDR3 runs to 15 residues.

The genes are TRBV11-3 and TRBJ2-7, with D perhaps TRBD1 (6 bases). CDR1 is SGHNT and CDR2 is YENEEA in the germline V gene. V dropped 2 bases and J dropped 2 bases, with 10 bases sitting between them. The CDR3 contains 14 residues. The CDR3 region has the DNA TGTGCCAGCAGCTTAACAGGGCCCGCCTACGAGCAGTACTTC. Amino acids: CASSLTGPAYEQYF.

The chain recombines TRBV19 with TRBJ2-7; TRBD1 aligns across 9 bases. The CDR3 length is 15 residues. V lost 6 bases and J lost 2; bases outside the gene matches: 8. The germline V gene has CDR1 LNHDA and CDR2 SQIVND (reference sequence). The CDR3 DNA is TGTGCCAGTAGGCCGCGGACAGGGGCAACCTACGAGCAGTACTTC. Amino acid sequence: CASRPRTGATYEQYF.

The chain is built from TRBV6-5 and TRBJ2-7; the match to TRBD2 covers 13 bases. This CDR3 has 15 residues. CDR1 and CDR2 from the germline V gene are MNHEY and SVGAGI. Trimming removed 4 bases from V and 6 bases from J; junction bases left unmatched: 6. DNA of the CDR3: TGTGCCAGCAGTTTTCGGACTAGCGGGGGCGTCGAGCAGTACTTC. This translates into CASSFRTSGGVEQYF.

The chain carries TRBV27 and TRBJ1-2; 9 nucleotides agree with TRBD1. The length of the CDR3 is 13 residues. Germline V gives CDR1 MNHEY, CDR2 SMNVEV (reference sequence). With 4 bases clipped from V and 6 bases from J, the junction kept 3 bases outside the gene matches. The CDR3 DNA reads as TGTGCCAGCAGTTCCGGGACAGGGAATGGCTACACCTTC. Translated: CASSSGTGNGYTF.

In DNA, the CDR3 is TGCGCCAGCAGCTTTGAGGGGAACACTGAAGCTTTCTTT. Translation: CASSFEGNTEAFF. The chain carries TRBV5-1 and TRBJ1-1; D is undetermined. CDR3 length equals 13 residues. The germline gives CDR1 SGHRS, CDR2 YFSETQ. V was pared by 2 bases and J by 1 base, with 6 bases between.

V and J are TRBV15 and TRBJ2-3, with 8 bases lining up with TRBD1. CDR1 and CDR2 from the germline V gene are LNHNV and YYDKDF (reference sequence). Trimming cost V 2 bases and J 0 bases; bases outside gene matches: 4. The CDR3 runs to 16 residues. The CDR3 sequence: CATSRRTGSSTDTQYF. The CDR3 DNA follows: TGTGCCACCAGCAGACGGACAGGGTCCAGCACAGATACGCAGTATTTT.

The chain's CDR3 is CASSELADTDTQYF. CDR3 in DNA: TGTGCCAGCAGTGAGCTAGCGGACACAGATACGCAGTATTTT. The chain is built from TRBV2 and TRBJ2-3; 7 bases match TRBD2. Germline CDR1 reads SNHLY; CDR2 reads FYNNEI. V shed 3 bases and J 2 bases; nucleotides not matched to a gene: 2. This CDR3 is 14 amino acids long.

The CDR3 loop is CASSSTSGNADTQYF. The CDR3 DNA reads as TGTGCCAGTAGTTCGACTAGCGGGAACGCAGATACGCAGTATTTT. The chain employs TRBV19 and TRBJ2-3; 11 positions match TRBD2. This CDR3 region has 15 residues. J was trimmed by 4 bases and V by 5 bases; bases with no gene match: 5. From germline, CDR1 is LNHDA and CDR2 SQIVND (reference sequence).

The chain has TRBV6-6 and TRBJ2-5; the D gene is possibly TRBD1 (5 bases). The CDR3 covers 14 residues. Germline CDR1 is MNHNY and CDR2 is SVGAGI (reference sequence). The V and J ends lost 3 bases and 4 bases respectively, with 12 bases between them. CDR3 in amino acids: CASSYEGARETQYF. As DNA, the CDR3 is TGTGCCAGCAGTTATGAAGGGGCTCGAGAGACCCAGTACTTC.

V gene TRBV2 combines with J gene TRBJ1-1; tentative D call: TRBD1 (6 bases). The CDR3 is made up of 13 amino acids. With 6 bases removed from V and 11 bases from J, the gap between germline ends came to 19 bases. The germline V gene has CDR1 SNHLY and CDR2 FYNNEI. CDR3 coding DNA: TGTGCCAGCAGCGATAGGACAGAAGCAAGGGCTTTCTTT. Protein product: CASSDRTEARAFF.

J is TRBJ2-7 and V is TRBV6-5; D call uncertain. CDR1 is MNHEY, CDR2 SVGAGI, per germline. The CDR3 is 15 amino acids. V lost 6 bases and J lost 5, with 20 bases in between. The CDR3 protein is CASSSPRRTLDEQYF. CDR3 DNA sequence: TGTGCCAGCAGCTCCCCGCGGCGCACCTTAGACGAGCAGTACTTC.

This clone was seen just once. This chain joins TRBV19 and TRBJ2-7, with TRBD1 identical over 9 bases. Germline V lookup: CDR1 LNHDA, CDR2 SQIVND (reference sequence). The CDR3 is made up of 15 amino acids. Losses at the gene ends were 5 bases for V and 6 bases for J; bases not matched to a gene: 11. CDR3: CASSARGTGFSEQYF. The CDR3 DNA is TGTGCCAGTAGTGCTCGCGGGACAGGGTTTAGCGAGCAGTACTTC.

This chain uses TRBV5-4 with TRBJ2-7; tentative D call: TRBD2 (6 bases). The CDR3 is made up of 15 amino acids. Germline V gene lookup returns CDR1 SGHNT and CDR2 YYREEE (reference sequence). V gave up 5 bases and J gave up 4 bases, with 19 bases separating them. The CDR3 loop is CASRADGGGPYEQYF. The CDR3 DNA reads as TGTGCCAGCAGAGCCGACGGCGGAGGGCCGTACGAGCAGTACTTC. Supplemented by reference TRBV5-4 and TRBJ2-7, the full variable domain reads ETGVTQSPTHLIKTRGQQVTLRCSSQSGHNTVSWYQQALGQGPQFIFQYYREEENGRGNFPPRFSGLQFPNYSSELNVNALELDDSALYLCASRADGGGPYEQYFGPGTRLTVT.

The gene calls are TRBV2 and TRBJ1-5; D unclear. This CDR3 region has 17 residues. The germline gives CDR1 SNHLY, CDR2 FYNNEI. Trimming cost V 8 bases and J 2 bases, with 22 bases left between them. The CDR3 reads CASDWVPTTAGNQPQHF. CDR3 nucleotides: TGTGCCAGCGATTGGGTCCCGACGACTGCGGGCAATCAGCCCCAGCATTTT.

The chain is built from TRBV6-5 and TRBJ1-4; 7 bases are shared with TRBD1. The CDR3 has 16 amino acids. Germline-derived CDR1 and CDR2 are MNHEY and SVGAGI. Trimming removed 3 bases from V and 8 bases from J; junction bases left unmatched: 12. DNA of the CDR3: TGTGCCAGCAGTTATTCACAGGGGTTAGTGGGAGAAAAACTGTTTTTT. This encodes CASSYSQGLVGEKLFF.

The chain uses TRBV7-2 and TRBJ2-1; D is unclear. The CDR3 totals 13 residues. CDR1 SGHTA and CDR2 FQGNSA come from the germline V gene. The ends were cut back, 5 bases at V and 4 bases at J, with 9 bases in the middle. CDR3 protein: CASSPSRYNEQFF. In nucleotides, the CDR3 is TGTGCCAGCAGCCCGTCCCGGTACAATGAGCAGTTCTTC. Variable domain in full (rest from reference TRBV7-2 and TRBJ2-1): GAGVSQSPSNKVTEKGKDVELRCDPISGHTALYWYRQSLGQGLEFLIYFQGNSAPDKSGLPSDRFSAERTGGSVSTLTIQRTQQEDSAVYLCASSPSRYNEQFFGPGTRLTVL.

As DNA, the CDR3 is TGCAGCGTTGCCCTAGCGGGAGCGCCCTACAATGAGCAGTTCTTC. This encodes CSVALAGAPYNEQFF. The chain is built from TRBV29-1 and TRBJ2-1; 10 bases fit TRBD2. V lost 4 bases, J lost 2 bases, and 5 bases stayed unmatched. CDR3 length: 15 amino acids. Germline CDR1 reads SQVTM; CDR2 reads ANQGSEA.

The CDR3 coding sequence is TGTGCCAGCAGTTCTCCCGGGACAGCGAACACTGAAGCTTTCTTT. It specifies CASSSPGTANTEAFF. The chain combines TRBV28 with TRBJ1-1, with 7 bases matching TRBD1. The CDR3 runs to 15 residues. J was trimmed by 1 base and V by 4 bases; bases with no gene match: 6. Germline values: CDR1 MDHEN, CDR2 SYDVKM.

In its sample, this clone was seen once. The chain is built from TRBV19 and TRBJ2-7; D remains unclear. The CDR3 totals 15 residues. Germline CDR1 reads LNHDA; CDR2 reads SQIVND (reference sequence). V was pared by 4 bases and J by 5 bases, with 18 bases between. In nucleotides, the CDR3 is TGTGCCAGTAGTAGGAAGGTCCGACATGAAGACGAGCAGTACTTC. Protein: CASSRKVRHEDEQYF.

The V gene is TRBV4-1, the J gene TRBJ2-5, with 12 bases that match TRBD1. Germline lookup yields CDR1 MGHRA and CDR2 YSYEKL. Trimming took 4 bases from V and 5 from J; bases not matched to a gene: 8. This CDR3 comprises 16 residues. CDR3 bases: TGCGCCAGCAGCCTAACCGGGACAGGGGGCTGGGAGACCCAGTACTTC. Translating gives CASSLTGTGGWETQYF.

V gene TRBV4-2 combines with J gene TRBJ1-1; D perhaps matches TRBD1 (6 bases). Trimming left V 3 bases short and J 0 bases short, with 14 bases between. The CDR3 spans 16 residues. Germline CDR1 LGHNA, CDR2 YNFKEQ. CDR3: CASSQGPQGMNTEAFF. The CDR3 coding sequence is TGTGCCAGCAGCCAGGGTCCCCAGGGGATGAACACTGAAGCTTTCTTT.

V usage is TRBV23-1 and J usage is TRBJ2-4; 14 bases fit TRBD2. TRBV23-1 is an ORF, and what it does is uncertain. The CDR3 totals 20 residues. After removal of 3 bases from V and 1 base from J, the junction contained 11 bases not matched to a gene. The CDR3 DNA reads as TGCGCCAGCAGTCATTGGGGGGGACTAGCGGGAGTGGGTGCCAAAAACATTCAGTACTTC. This encodes CASSHWGGLAGVGAKNIQYF.

The rearrangement joins TRBV28 to TRBJ2-2; tentative D call: TRBD1 (6 bases). With 1 base removed from V and 0 bases from J, the gap between germline ends came to 9 bases. The CDR3 is made up of 16 amino acids. Germline V gene sequence: CDR1 MDHEN, CDR2 SYDVKM. DNA of the CDR3: TGTGCCAGCAGTTTATACTGGACAGCGAACACCGGGGAGCTGTTTTTT. Protein product: CASSLYWTANTGELFF.

The CDR3 nucleotides are TGTGCCAGCAGTGTCAGCGGGAGTTGGAATGAGCAGTTCTTC. Protein: CASSVSGSWNEQFF. The chain carries TRBV25-1 and TRBJ2-1, with 8 positions matching TRBD2. V lost 4 bases to trimming and J lost 7 bases; unmatched junction nucleotides: 6. CDR1 and CDR2 from the germline V gene are MGHDK and SYGVNS. The CDR3 is made up of 14 amino acids.